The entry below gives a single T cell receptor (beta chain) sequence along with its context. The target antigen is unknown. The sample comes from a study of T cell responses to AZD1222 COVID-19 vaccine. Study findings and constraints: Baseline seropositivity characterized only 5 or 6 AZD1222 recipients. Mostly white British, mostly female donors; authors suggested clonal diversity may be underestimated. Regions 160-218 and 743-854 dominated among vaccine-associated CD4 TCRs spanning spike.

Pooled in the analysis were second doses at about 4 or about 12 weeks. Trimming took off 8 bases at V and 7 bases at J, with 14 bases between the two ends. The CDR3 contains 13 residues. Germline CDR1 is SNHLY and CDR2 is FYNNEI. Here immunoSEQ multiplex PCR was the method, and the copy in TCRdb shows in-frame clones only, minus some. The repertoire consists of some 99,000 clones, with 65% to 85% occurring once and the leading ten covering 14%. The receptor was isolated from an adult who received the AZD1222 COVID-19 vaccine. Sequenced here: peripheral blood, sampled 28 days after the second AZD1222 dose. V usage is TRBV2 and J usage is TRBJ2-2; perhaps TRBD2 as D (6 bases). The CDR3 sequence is CASLPGVIGELFF. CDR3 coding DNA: TGTGCCAGCCTCCCGGGGGTTATCGGGGAGCTGTTTTTT.